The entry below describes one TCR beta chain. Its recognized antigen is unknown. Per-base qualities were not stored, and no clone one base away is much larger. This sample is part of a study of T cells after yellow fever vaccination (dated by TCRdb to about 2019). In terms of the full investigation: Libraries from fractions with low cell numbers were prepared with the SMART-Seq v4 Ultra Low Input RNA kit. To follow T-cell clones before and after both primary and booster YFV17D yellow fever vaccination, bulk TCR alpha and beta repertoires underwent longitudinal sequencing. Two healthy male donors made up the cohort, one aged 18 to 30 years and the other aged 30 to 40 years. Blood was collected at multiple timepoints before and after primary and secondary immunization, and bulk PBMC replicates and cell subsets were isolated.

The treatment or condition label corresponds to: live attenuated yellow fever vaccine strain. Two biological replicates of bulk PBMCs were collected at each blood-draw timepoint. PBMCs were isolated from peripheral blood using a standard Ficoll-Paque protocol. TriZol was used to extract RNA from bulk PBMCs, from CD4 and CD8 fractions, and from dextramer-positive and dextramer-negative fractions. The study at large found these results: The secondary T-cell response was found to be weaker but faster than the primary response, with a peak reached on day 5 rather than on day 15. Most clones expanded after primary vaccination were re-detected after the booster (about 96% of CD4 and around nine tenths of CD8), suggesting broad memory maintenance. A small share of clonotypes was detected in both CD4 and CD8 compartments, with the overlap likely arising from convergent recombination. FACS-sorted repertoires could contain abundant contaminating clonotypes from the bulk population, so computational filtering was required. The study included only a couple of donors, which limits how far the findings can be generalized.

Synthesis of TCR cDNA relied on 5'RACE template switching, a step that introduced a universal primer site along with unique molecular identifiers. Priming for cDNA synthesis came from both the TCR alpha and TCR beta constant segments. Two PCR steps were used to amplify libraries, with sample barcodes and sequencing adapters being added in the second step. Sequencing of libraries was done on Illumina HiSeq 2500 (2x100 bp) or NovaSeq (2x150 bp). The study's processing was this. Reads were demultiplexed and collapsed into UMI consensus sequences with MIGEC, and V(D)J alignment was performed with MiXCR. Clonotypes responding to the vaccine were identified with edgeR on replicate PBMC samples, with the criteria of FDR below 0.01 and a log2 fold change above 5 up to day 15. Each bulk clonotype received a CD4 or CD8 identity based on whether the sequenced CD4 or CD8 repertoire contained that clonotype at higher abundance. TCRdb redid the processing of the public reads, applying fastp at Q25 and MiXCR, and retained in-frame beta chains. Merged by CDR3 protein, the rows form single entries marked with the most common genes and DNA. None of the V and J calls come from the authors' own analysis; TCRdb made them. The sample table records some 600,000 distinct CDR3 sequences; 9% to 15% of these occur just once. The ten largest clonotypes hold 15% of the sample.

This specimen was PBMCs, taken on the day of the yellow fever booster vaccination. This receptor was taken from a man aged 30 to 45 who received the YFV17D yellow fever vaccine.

At the DNA level, the sequence is TGTGCCAGCAGCCCCATGAGCGGGAGGGTGACTGGGGCCAACGTCCTGACTTTC. Translated, this is CASSPMSGRVTGANVLTF. Rearrangement joined TRBV3-1 to TRBJ2-6, and 10 junctional nucleotides match TRBD2. CDR1 and CDR2 are drawn from the germline V gene (reference sequence): LGHDT, YNNKEL. At the junction V is shortened by 4 bases and J by 2 bases; bases outside the gene matches: 8. From cysteine to phenylalanine, the CDR3 is 18 amino acids long. The only DNA kept is the CDR3, 54 bases in frame from the first base.